This TCR beta chain originates from a study of cytomegalovirus exposure and HLA in healthy donors (dated by TCRdb to the late 2010s). Notes on the research overall: In an earlier analysis of roughly 590 of the donors, 250 to 300 Gb of sequence data and 117 million unique TCR beta sequences from roughly 200 million T cells were reported. Approximately 300 gigabases of sequencing data and around 80 million unique TCR sequences made up an early release that covered 500 to 650 HLA-typed donors. Of the roughly 400 genotyped donors, roughly 80% fell in the genetic ancestry cluster associated with self-reported Caucasian donors. The study was designed to test whether signatures of past pathogen exposure could be identified by cataloging public T cell receptors. The T cell repertoires of under 750 subjects were profiled by immunosequencing and related to cytomegalovirus serostatus. Besides the first cohort of around 670 subjects, a separate validation cohort made up of 120 different subjects was used. To predict cytomegalovirus infection status, the study brought together high-throughput TCR immunosequencing, statistical association of individual TCRs with disease status, and machine learning. A later analysis re-analyzed previously published TCR beta repertoires from roughly 690 donors and added high-resolution HLA genotyping to study TCR occurrence patterns. Rather than using new phenotypic data, the later analysis identified candidate immune exposures from TCR beta sequences and from how often those sequences occurred across donors. To decide whether each TCR beta V gene segment behaved as functional or pseudogenic, an earlier analysis of some 540 of the donors relied on high-throughput TCR beta sequencing. Donor age, sex, ethnicity and CMV serostatus were compiled together with the repertoire data. A later genetic analysis used genome-wide SNP genotypes for about 65% of the 666 donors, treating that subset as a discovery cohort. Every repertoire in the discovery cohort had been generated on one and the same sequencing platform. Class I and class II HLA loci were covered by the typing at four-digit resolution. Typing coverage varied by locus: about 629-640 donors for A, B, C, DRB1 and DQB1; around 560 for DQA1; more than 600 for DPA1; roughly 470 for DPB1. Five DR-DQ haplotypes were handled as single units for association and clustering because linkage in the cohort was strong. Among almost 400 genotyped donors of the cohort, an average of around 240,000 unique TCR beta nucleotide sequences were sequenced per donor, around 18% of them non-productive.

To note about this clone: What this receptor recognizes is not known. No quality values exist for individual bases; no much larger clone is one base distant. Other DNA sequences in this specimen translate into the identical CDR3.

The method was the immunoSEQ multiplex PCR assay. For the multiplex PCR, a mixture combining 60 forward primers for TCR Vbeta segments and 13 reverse primers for TCR Jbeta segments was used. The CDR3 region of rearranged TCR beta genes was amplified from genomic DNA with a multiplex PCR assay. The amplified TCR beta libraries were sequenced on the Illumina HiSeq System as 87-base-pair reads. Processing in the source paper ran as follows. Across the 500 to 850 repertoires, a later analysis counted 78 million or so unique TCR beta chains, around 11 million of which were shared by at least two donors. A nearest-neighbor algorithm error-corrected the raw reads and collapsed the reads into unique sequences, merging closely related sequences to remove PCR and sequencing errors. To assign V, D and J gene segments, CDR3 sequences were aligned to IMGT reference sequences. For a sequence to be retained, a match of at least six nucleotides was required to both a V gene segment and a J gene segment. Rearrangements were classified as productive when the CDR3 lacked stop codons and remained in frame with V and J, and all other rearrangements were classified as non-productive. Following IMGT convention, CDR3 was defined as the stretch from the second conserved V-encoded cysteine up to the conserved J-encoded phenylalanine. Sequences without an unambiguous match to a single V gene segment were excluded from the earlier analysis of approximately 560 of the donors. In an earlier analysis of 450 to 750 of the donors, a V segment was called functional when productive rearrangements were above 56.7%, and segregating when the standard deviation between donors exceeded 5%. A statistical classification framework was developed to diagnose cytomegalovirus status using the catalog of TCR beta chain sequences. V and J gene assignment, in a later analysis, came from comparing TCR nucleotide sequences with IMGT/GENE-DB human TR gene sequences. In a later analysis, CDR3 sequences and most-parsimonious VDJ recombination scenarios were assigned using the TCRdist pipeline. In a later analysis, each TCR beta chain was defined by its CDR3 amino acid sequence together with its V-gene family, and reads without a unique V-gene family were excluded. To address suspected cross-contamination and a sequencing artifact, a later analysis removed 550 to 750 highly shared, low-generation-probability nucleotide sequences. For each public chain, a later analysis derived a clonal expansion index from normalized ranks of inferred template counts within each repertoire. In a later analysis, generation probabilities were computed using a VDJ recombination model fitted to out-of-frame rearrangements, and the results were checked against IGoR. A later analysis scored TCR-TCR, TCR-HLA and TCR-CMV co-occurrence with hypergeometric tests, applying a repertoire-size bias correction to TCR pairs. To estimate false discovery rates, a later analysis permuted the HLA or CMV assignments 20 times. In a later analysis, co-occurring TCRs were grouped with DBSCAN, and TCRdist sequence similarity was added when clustering was performed within HLA-allele-positive subsets. Co-occurrence clustering excluded repertoires with fewer than 30,000 or more than 120,000 public chains, plus five with anomalous nucleotide sharing. TCRdb took this table from immuneACCESS and kept in-frame rearrangements with V and J called. Such tables lack part of the clones; where checked against another copy, unresolved V genes explain under half of the gap, and the rest is unexplained. The DNA gave D and trimming, while V, J and clone size come from that table. The sample contains 100,000 to 150,000 clones, roughly 81% of them found a single time. 0.9% to 1.2% of the sample belongs to the ten largest clones.

The cohort consisted of 650 to 850 healthy bone marrow donors. At the time of sampling, all cohort members were nominally healthy, though unrecorded immune exposures were likely present. The donor was CMV seronegative and was included in the group of several hundred seronegative cohort members. A peripheral blood sample was provided by each donor, and peripheral blood mononuclear cells were used for TCR beta sequencing. The Qiagen DNeasy Blood Extraction Kit was used to extract genomic DNA from the blood cell samples. From cysteine to phenylalanine, the CDR3 is 17 amino acids long. The entry retains the CDR3 DNA only, 51 bases that are in frame from base 1. Based on the germline V gene, the CDR1 and CDR2 sequences are SQVTM and ANQGSEA. At the junction V is shortened by 1 base and J by 4 bases, with 22 bases in between. Findings and caveats that apply to the study as a whole: A cluster of highly shared sequence variants was judged likely to be a technical artifact of the sequencing pipeline. Linkage disequilibrium might explain the correlated functional status among segregating V segments, but an unknown experimental factor could not be excluded. An earlier analysis of around 540 of the donors showed that most TCR beta V segments appeared in productive rearrangements either about 90% or about 30% of the time, which broadly matched IMGT annotations. Compared with equally common non-associated chains, HLA-associated TCR beta chains in a later analysis were more clonally expanded and had lower generation probabilities. A later analysis associated approximately 17,000 TCR beta sequences with specific HLA alleles at a false discovery rate of 0.05. Some IMGT-functional V segments, including TRBV6-2 and TRBV6-3, could not be told apart with the 87-base-pair reads, so those segments were excluded. Because counts were too low, roughly 16 rarely observed V segments, including chromosome 9 orphons, were left out of the earlier analysis of roughly 600 of the donors. In a later analysis, the rate of TCR association differed among HLA loci, with DRB1 alleles having the most associated TCRs and HLA-C alleles having the fewest. In vitro tests confirmed that a few of the cytomegalovirus-associated TCR beta chains recognize cytomegalovirus antigens. In both the original and validation cohorts, the classifier was reported to diagnose cytomegalovirus status with high specificity and sensitivity. In a later analysis, most CMV-associated TCR beta chains were found to appear HLA-restricted, with HLA associations seemingly driven largely by CMV exposure. A further reported finding was that TCR beta sequences accurately predicted the HLA-A and HLA-B alleles for most subjects in the first cohort. HLA typing was unavailable for some donors at each locus, so association tests used only the typed subset. A later genetic analysis reported fewer N-insertions in productive TCRs among donors in an Asian-associated ancestry cluster than the roughly 620-donor mean. An association between a missense DCLRE1C variant and V-gene and J-gene trimming of TCR beta chains was found in a later genetic analysis and replicated in an independent cohort. Across donors, most TCR sequences were observed very rarely, whereas some public TCRs were present in many individuals. A total of about 180 TCR beta chains were listed by the study as associated with cytomegalovirus. Sequencing depth was assumed to be roughly uniform across donors in the presence/absence analyses, though that assumption may not hold. When HLA alleles, especially DR and DQ, strongly co-occurred, attributing TCR associations to individual alleles was difficult. A later analysis reported that several top co-occurrence clusters appeared linked to parvovirus B19, influenza, CMV and Epstein-Barr virus. The authors suggested that the approach could potentially be extended to other disease states and immunological phenotypes. The only immune exposure information available for the cohort was CMV serostatus. In this cohort, only TCR beta chains were sequenced, and detectable features were limited by the absence of alpha or paired-chain data.

The sequenced sample consisted of PBMCs. This TCR was sampled from a woman aged 30 to 39 in good health and CMV-seronegative. The chain is encoded by TRBV29-1 joined to TRBJ1-2; matching of 6 bases hints at TRBD1 as the D gene. The CDR3 region reads CSVEAAGWDTDLYGYTF. Here is the DNA: TGCAGCGTTGAAGCGGCCGGTTGGGACACTGACCTCTATGGCTACACCTTC.